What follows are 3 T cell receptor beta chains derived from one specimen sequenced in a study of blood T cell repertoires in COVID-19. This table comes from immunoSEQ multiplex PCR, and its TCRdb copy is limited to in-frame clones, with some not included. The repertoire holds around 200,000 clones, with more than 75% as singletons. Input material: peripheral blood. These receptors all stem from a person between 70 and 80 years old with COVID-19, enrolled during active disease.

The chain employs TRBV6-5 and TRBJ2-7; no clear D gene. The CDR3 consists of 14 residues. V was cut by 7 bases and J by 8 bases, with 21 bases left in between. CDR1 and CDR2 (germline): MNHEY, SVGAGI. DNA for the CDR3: TGTGCCAGCATTCGCACCCCCGAGACGGGTAAGCAGTACTTC. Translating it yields CASIRTPETGKQYF.

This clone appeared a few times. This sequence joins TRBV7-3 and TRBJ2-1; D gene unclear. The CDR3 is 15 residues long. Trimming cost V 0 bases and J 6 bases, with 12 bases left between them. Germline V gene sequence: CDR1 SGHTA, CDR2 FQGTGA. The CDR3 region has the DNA TGTGCCAGCAGCTTAACGGCGACTCACCTCAATGAGCAGTTCTTC. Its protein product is CASSLTATHLNEQFF.

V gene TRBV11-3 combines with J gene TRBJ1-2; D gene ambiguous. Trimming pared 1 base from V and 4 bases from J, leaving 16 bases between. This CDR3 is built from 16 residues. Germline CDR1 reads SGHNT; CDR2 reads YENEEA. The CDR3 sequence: CASSLGCARRAYGYTF. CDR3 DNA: TGTGCCAGCAGCTTAGGGTGTGCGAGGAGGGCCTATGGCTACACCTTC.